The T cell receptor (beta chain) described here comes from a study of blood T cell repertoires in COVID-19. Study information: COVID-19 samples from acute and convalescent phases originated in the United States, Italy and Spain. T cells, B-cell-depleted T cells, or PBMCs supplied cDNA or gDNA.

Per the study methods: Nucleated cell counts were estimated from reference gene primer amplification. The data were produced by immunoSEQ multiplex PCR, yet TCRdb's version contains in-frame clones alone and is incomplete. V and J calls plus clone size are reproduced from that table; the DNA served to infer D and trimming. The sample holds more than 400,000 clones, 90% seen once. The sequence came from a man between 18 and 35 years old who had recovered from COVID-19. The sample taken for sequencing was PBMCs or T cells enriched from blood (not recorded which).

CDR3 sequence: CASNTMQGRAYNSPLHF. The CDR3 coding sequence is TGTGCCAGCAACACAATGCAGGGGAGGGCCTATAATTCACCCCTCCACTTT. The chain recombines TRBV28 with TRBJ1-6, with a tentative D call TRBD1 (6 bases). Germline V gene sequence: CDR1 MDHEN, CDR2 SYDVKM. V gave up 7 bases and J gave up 2 bases, with 18 bases separating them. The CDR3 is made up of 17 amino acids. The complete variable domain, with remaining parts taken from reference TRBV28 and TRBJ1-6, reads DVKVTQSSRYLVKRTGEKVFLECVQDMDHENMFWYRQDPGLGLRLIYFSYDVKMKEKGDIPEGYSVSREKKERFSLILESASTNQTSMYLCASNTMQGRAYNSPLHFGNGTRLTVT.